This TCR beta chain was recovered during a study of a mutant IDH1 vaccine in newly diagnosed glioma. Study in general: Most patients had radiochemotherapy with temozolomide before enrollment; others had one alone.

Germline V gives CDR1 MNHEY, CDR2 SVGAGI. The CDR3 extends over 15 amino acids. V shed 6 bases and J 6 bases; nucleotides not matched to a gene: 11. On this clone: Its specificity is unknown.

The repertoire was sequenced with immunoSEQ multiplex PCR; TCRdb's copy has only in-frame clones and lacks some. The table lists about 66,000 clones, 74% of them singletons. The time point denotes: week 35, safety follow-up. Vaccine doses each comprised 300 ug of mutant IDH1 20-mer peptide, with topical imiquimod. The origin of this receptor is a man aged 50 to 60 with glioma. The rearrangement joins TRBV6-5 to TRBJ2-7; 10 positions match TRBD1. Sequenced here: PBMCs, sampled from a glioma patient whose treatment included an IDH1 peptide vaccine. CDR3 DNA sequence: TGTGCCAGCAGCAAGTTGGGACAGGGGTCATCCGAGCAGTACTTC. It is translated as CASSKLGQGSSEQYF.